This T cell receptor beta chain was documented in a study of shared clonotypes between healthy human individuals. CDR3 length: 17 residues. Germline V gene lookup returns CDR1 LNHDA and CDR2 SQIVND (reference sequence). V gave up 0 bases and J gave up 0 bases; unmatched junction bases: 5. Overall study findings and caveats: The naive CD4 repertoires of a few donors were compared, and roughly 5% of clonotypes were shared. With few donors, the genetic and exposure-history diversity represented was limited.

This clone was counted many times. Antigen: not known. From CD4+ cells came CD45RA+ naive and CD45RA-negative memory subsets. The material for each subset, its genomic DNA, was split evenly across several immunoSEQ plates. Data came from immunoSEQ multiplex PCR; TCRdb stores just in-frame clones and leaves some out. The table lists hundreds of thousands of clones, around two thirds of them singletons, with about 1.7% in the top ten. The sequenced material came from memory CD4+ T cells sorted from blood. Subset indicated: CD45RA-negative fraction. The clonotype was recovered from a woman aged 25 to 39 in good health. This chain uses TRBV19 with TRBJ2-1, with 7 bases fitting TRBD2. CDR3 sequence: CASSIESGASSYNEQFF. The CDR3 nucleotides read TGTGCCAGTAGTATAGAGAGCGGGGCTAGCTCCTACAATGAGCAGTTCTTC.